This T cell receptor beta chain derives from a study of regulatory T cells in long-lasting Graves disease (dated by TCRdb to the early 2020s). For context, the study as a whole: Newly diagnosed Graves' disease patients had taken antithyroid drugs for less than 3 months. Patients with persistent Graves' disease were compared with patients with newly diagnosed Graves' disease using TCR sequencing and RNA sequencing of peripheral blood. TCR sequencing covered 13 persistent and 20 newly diagnosed Graves' disease patients, about 35 samples in total. The study took place in China and was registered as a clinical trial. What the work shows at the level of the full study, not this receptor alone: Sequencing and analysis were restricted to the TCR beta chain. The study examined only peripheral blood because the primary lesion, thyroid tissue, could not be accessed. The authors acknowledged the small sample size as a limitation that may reduce accuracy. Persistent disease showed preferential use of TRBV28, TRBJ1-2 and TRBJ2-5, whereas newly diagnosed disease favored TRBV20-1 and TRBJ2-1. A larger number of public clonotypes was shared among persistent patients (more than 2,500) than among newly diagnosed patients (roughly 970). Compared with newly diagnosed patients, patients with persistent Graves' disease had lower TCR Shannon entropy and fewer highly expanded clones, which suggests clonal expansion.

The germline V end is reduced by 6 bases and the J end by 2 bases; junction bases left unmatched: 3. The germline V gene sets CDR1 to SNHLY and CDR2 to FYNNEI. The CDR3 goes from the cysteine to the phenylalanine over 13 residues. Kept here is only the CDR3 DNA, which spans 39 bases and is read in frame from base 1. This clonotype showed up many times. Its recognized antigen is unknown. Per-base quality was not reported, and no clone a single base away is much larger than it. To prepare the library, multiplex PCR was applied. The listed sequencing device is Illumina HiSeq 4000. CDR3 regions were amplified by Arm-PCR with iRepertoire HTBI primers to construct TCR beta libraries. Before sequencing, the PCR products underwent gel purification. The original methods were these. A total of fewer than 65 TRBV and some 15 TRBJ segments were identified across samples and were used for gene usage analysis of CDR3 amino acid clonotypes. COPE and FqMerger were used to merge the filtered high-quality paired reads into contigs. BLAST was used to align contigs to the IMGT TRBV, TRBD and TRBJ reference genes, and CDR3 was defined following IMGT. Highly expanded clones were defined as clonotypes with a frequency above 0.1%. Shannon entropy served as the measure of repertoire diversity, while the Gini coefficient captured V-J evenness. A clonotype was considered public if more than one individual shared it. The public sequencing data were trimmed at Q25 with fastp and processed into clonotypes with MiXCR by TCRdb, which kept only in-frame beta chains. Here each entry gathers all rows of one CDR3 protein and keeps the most common genes and DNA. The V and J calls were not made by the authors but by TCRdb's processing. This sample comprises about 440,000 distinct CDR3 sequences, 14% to 15% of them detected only once. The ten largest account for 16% of the sample.

The meaning of the sample's time point label: newly diagnosed GD, antithyroid drugs for less than 3 months. For both TCR sequencing and RNA sequencing, RNA was extracted from PBMCs using TRIzol. The diagnosis of Graves' disease was made according to American Thyroid Association guidelines. The patients came from an endocrinology department in Xi'an, China. From each patient, roughly 9 milliliters of peripheral blood was collected into an EDTA anticoagulant tube. Ficoll Paque Plus density gradient separation was used to isolate PBMCs, and no additional T cell sorting was done. RNA quality was checked with an Agilent 2100 Bioanalyzer and agarose gel, and concentration with a NanoDrop 2000. These data also featured in a second study, about T cells in Graves' hyperthyroidism and ophthalmopathy. The second study reports: Graves' hyperthyroidism was defined as stable when no progression to ophthalmopathy occurred over 18 months of follow-up. Hyperthyroidism patients were newly diagnosed, had a disease duration of under 2 months, and were aged 18 to 65 years. Any patient with an uncontrolled infection, another autoimmune disease, pregnancy or lactation was excluded. Diagnoses were established on the basis of clinical symptoms, serum thyroxine and TRAb, thyroid ultrasound, and orbital computed tomography. The first round of RT-PCR for the TCR CDR3 was performed with the HTBI primer set and the Qiagen OneStep RT-PCR kit. Most expanded thyroid clonotypes (frequency above 0.001) were also found in blood, which suggests that blood repertoires may mirror thyroid immune responses. A model built on a 13 V-J signature distinguished ophthalmopathy from stable hyperthyroidism, reaching about 88% sensitivity and approximately 81% specificity in cross-validation and 80%/75% in testing. During validation, the model predicted progression to ophthalmopathy a median of about 6.5 months ahead of onset, with around 71% sensitivity and around 73% specificity. To identify TCR V-J signatures that set the groups apart, the researchers used a discovery cohort of 95 to 100 patients, made up of 43 with Graves' ophthalmopathy and approximately 57 with stable Graves' hyperthyroidism. An independent validation cohort of under 20 hyperthyroidism patients and approximately 15 patients who later progressed to ophthalmopathy tested prospective prediction of ophthalmopathy. The 80 to 100 discovery patients were randomly divided into training and test sets at a 7:3 ratio. Thyroid tissue and blood T-cell repertoires from six Graves' hyperthyroidism patients were also compared in the study. After blood sampling, hyperthyroidism patients were treated with methimazole at a starting dose of 30 mg daily, and ophthalmopathy patients were treated with high-dose intravenous methylprednisolone. Libraries were constructed in a second round of multiplex PCR, after which size selection and purification were performed. Sequencing of the libraries was done on an Illumina HiSeq2000 using paired-end 100 bp reads. SOAPnuke was used to process the raw data, throwing out any read that contained adapters or uncalled bases, had a mean Phred below 15, or lacked an exact constant-primer or identifier match. COPE v1.2.5 was used to merge high-quality paired reads, and clonotypes were defined as unique nucleotide sequences. Clonotypes were aligned to IMGT TRBV, TRBD and TRBJ reference segments using MiTCR v1.1. The analysis was restricted to V-J combinations with a frequency above 0.0001, which together covered 99% to 99.2% of the repertoires. A TCS score was defined as the ratio of F50 (clonal expansion) to E x V (chaos), with BLOSUM62-based TCRdist applied between CDR3 peptides within each V-J. Welch's t-statistics and random forest reduced fewer than 600 V-J features to under 15, which were used in a naive Bayes classifier (R e1071). Sample size was not statistically predetermined, and investigators were not blinded to group allocation. TCR Vbeta CDR3 sequencing of around 130 peripheral blood samples (over 40 ophthalmopathy, approximately 80 hyperthyroidism and roughly 17 progressor patients) is reported in the paper.

In this chain, TRBV2 is recombined with TRBJ2-5, and 7 bases in between align with TRBD2. Source: peripheral blood mononuclear cells (PBMCs), taken at new diagnosis, from a patient treated with antithyroid drugs. The receptor was derived from a woman under 40 with Graves disease. Donor details come from another sample of the same person, matched by shared clones. This receptor carries the CDR3 CASRAGRQETQYF. The nucleotides are TGTGCCAGCAGAGCGGGAAGACAAGAGACCCAGTACTTC.